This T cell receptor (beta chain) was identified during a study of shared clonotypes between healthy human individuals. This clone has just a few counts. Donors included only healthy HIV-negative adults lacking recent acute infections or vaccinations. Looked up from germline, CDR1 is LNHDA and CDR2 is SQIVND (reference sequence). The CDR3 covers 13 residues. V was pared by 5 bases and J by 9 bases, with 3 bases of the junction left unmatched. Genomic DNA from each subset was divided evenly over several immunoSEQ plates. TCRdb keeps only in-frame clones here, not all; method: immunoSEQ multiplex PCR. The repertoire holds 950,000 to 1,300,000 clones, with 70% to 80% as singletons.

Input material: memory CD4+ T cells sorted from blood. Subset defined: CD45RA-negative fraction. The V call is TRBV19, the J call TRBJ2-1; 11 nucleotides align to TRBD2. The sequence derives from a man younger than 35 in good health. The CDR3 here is CASSVGTSGEQFF. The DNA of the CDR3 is TGTGCCAGTAGTGTGGGGACTAGCGGTGAGCAGTTCTTC.